This is a list of T cell receptor beta chains from one sample in a study of blood T cells in healthy people across ages. One entry per CDR3 protein results from TCRdb running MiXCR on the 5' RACE reads. The data show 900,000 to 950,000 distinct CDR3 sequences, 25% to 35% seen once. These same records also appear under a second study, on T cells of mothers and their children.

Sequencing was performed on blood. The receptors come from a woman aged 40 to 55 in good health. CDR3s include the opening cysteine and the closing phenylalanine or tryptophan. Each record gives: V gene, CDR3 length, D gene, J gene, clone size, CDR3 DNA, CDR3 protein. A D gene is named only where the DNA matches it firmly. The listing skips clone size in some rows; elsewhere it reads once, few, many or a size class.

>TRBV25-1|15|.|TRBJ1-1|.
TGTGCCAGCAGTGAATATACCGGACGAGGCACTGAAGCTTTCTTT
CASSEYTGRGTEAFF
>TRBV3-1|12|.|TRBJ2-7|many
TGTGCCAGCAGCAGGGCGGACTACGAGCAGTACTTC
CASSRADYEQYF
>TRBV5-1|16|TRBD2|TRBJ2-7|few
TGCGCCAGCAGCTTGGAAGGGCGGGGGGGCCTCTACGAGCAGTACTTC
CASSLEGRGGLYEQYF
>TRBV19|15|TRBD1|TRBJ2-7|few
TGTGCCAGTAGTATTGGGGGACAGGGGATATGGGAGCAGTACTTC
CASSIGGQGIWEQYF
>TRBV7-2|16|.|TRBJ2-7|few
TGTGCCAGCACTTCCGGGTCCGGCTTGATAGTCTACGAGCAGTACTTC
CASTSGSGLIVYEQYF
>TRBV20-1|14|TRBD2|TRBJ2-1|.
TGCAGTGCTAGTGAAGGACTAGCGGACAATGAGCAGTTCTTC
CSASEGLADNEQFF
>TRBV7-8|16|TRBD1|TRBJ2-5|many
TGTGCCAGCAGCTTAGAGGCTGGACAGGGCCAAGAGACCCAGTACTTC
CASSLEAGQGQETQYF
>TRBV5-1|16|TRBD1|TRBJ2-7|.
TGCGCCAACAGCTTGGCCCAGGGGACAGGGACCTACGAGCAGTACTTC
CANSLAQGTGTYEQYF
>TRBV4-1|16|.|TRBJ1-1|.
TGCGCCAGCAGCCATATAACACCCCACGGGGACACTGAAGCTTTCTTT
CASSHITPHGDTEAFF
>TRBV28|16|.|TRBJ2-3|few
TGTGCCAGCAGTTTCGACGGGGGGCCTAAAATAGATACGCAGTATTTT
CASSFDGGPKIDTQYF
>TRBV6-6|15|.|TRBJ2-7|.
TGTGCCAGCAGTTACCGGGACACTTCCTACAATGAGCAGTACTTC
CASSYRDTSYNEQYF
>TRBV5-6|12|.|TRBJ1-5|few
TGTGCCAGCAGCTTCAGGAATCAGCCCCAGCATTTT
CASSFRNQPQHF
>TRBV7-3|13|.|TRBJ2-1|few
TGTGCCAGCAGCTTGGCCAGGAGAGGCGAGCAGTTCTTC
CASSLARRGEQFF
>TRBV6-1|15|.|TRBJ2-4|many
TGTGCCAGCATACTAAGTAGGACTCCTTCAGGCATTCAGTACTTC
CASILSRTPSGIQYF
>TRBV7-2|14|.|TRBJ2-1|few
TGTGCCAGCAGCTTAGTGGCAGGGCGAAATGAGCAGTTCTTC
CASSLVAGRNEQFF
>TRBV5-1|14|.|TRBJ1-4|few
TGCGCCAGCAGAGCAGCGGGGAATACCGAAAAACTGTTTTTT
CASRAAGNTEKLFF
>TRBV20-1|15|.|TRBJ1-5|many
TGCAGTGCTCAAGCACCGACCAGGGACTATCAGCCCCAGCATTTT
CSAQAPTRDYQPQHF
>TRBV5-6|15|TRBD1|TRBJ2-7|few
TGTGCCAGCAGCTCGCCAGGACAGGGGTTCCACGAGCAGTACTTC
CASSSPGQGFHEQYF
>TRBV12-3/TRBV12-4|14|TRBD1|TRBJ1-2|.
TGTGCCAGCAGCGGGACAGGGCCGGGAGATCGCTACACCTTC
CASSGTGPGDRYTF
>TRBV18|13|TRBD1|TRBJ2-4|.
TGTGCCAGCTCCCGCGACAGGGGAGGCATTCAGTACTTC
CASSRDRGGIQYF
>TRBV24-1|13|TRBD1|TRBJ2-7|.
TGTGCCACCTCCGGGACAGGGGAGGGCGAGCAGTACTTC
CATSGTGEGEQYF
>TRBV7-2|12|.|TRBJ1-1|many
TGTGCCAGCAGCCAGCGGAGAATTGAAGCTTTCTTT
CASSQRRIEAFF
>TRBV4-1|16|.|TRBJ2-7|many
TGCGCCAGCAGCCGAGGGGGCGCGGGGGAAATCTACGAGCAGTACTTC
CASSRGGAGEIYEQYF
>TRBV5-5|13|.|TRBJ2-1|few
TGTGCCAGCGTTAGGGGGGGGGACAATGAGCAGTTCTTC
CASVRGGDNEQFF
>TRBV19|15|TRBD1|TRBJ1-4|.
TGTGCCAGTATAGGTGCAGGGGGGAGTAATGAAAAACTGTTTTTT
CASIGAGGSNEKLFF
>TRBV5-5|12|.|TRBJ1-2|few
TGTGCCAGCAGCGAAACCGGCTATGGCTACACCTTC
CASSETGYGYTF
>TRBV6-5|13|TRBD1|TRBJ1-2|.
TGTGCCAGCAGTCACCGGGGGACAGAAGGCTACACCTTC
CASSHRGTEGYTF